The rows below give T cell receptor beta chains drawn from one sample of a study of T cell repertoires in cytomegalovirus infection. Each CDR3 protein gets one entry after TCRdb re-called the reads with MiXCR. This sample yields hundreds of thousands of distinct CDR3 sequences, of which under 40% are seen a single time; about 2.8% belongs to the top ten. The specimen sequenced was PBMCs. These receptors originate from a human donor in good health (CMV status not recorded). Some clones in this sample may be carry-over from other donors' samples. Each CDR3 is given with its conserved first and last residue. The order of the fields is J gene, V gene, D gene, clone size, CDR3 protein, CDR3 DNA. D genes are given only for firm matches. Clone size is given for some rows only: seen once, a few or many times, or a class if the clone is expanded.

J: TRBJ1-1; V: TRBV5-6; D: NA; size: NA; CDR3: CASSNLDRRQNTEAFF; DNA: TGTGCCAGCAGCAATCTCGACAGGAGGCAGAACACTGAAGCTTTCTTT
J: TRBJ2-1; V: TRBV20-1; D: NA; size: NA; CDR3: CSARVVAPPGRNEQFF; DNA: TGCAGTGCTAGAGTCGTAGCCCCTCCGGGGAGAAATGAGCAGTTCTTC
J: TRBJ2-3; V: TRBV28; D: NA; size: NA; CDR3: CASSPRPPLRTDTQYF; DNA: TGTGCCAGCAGCCCGAGGCCTCCCCTTCGCACAGATACGCAGTATTTT
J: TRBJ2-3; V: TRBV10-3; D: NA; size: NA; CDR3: CAISDRGFTETQYF; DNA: TGTGCCATCAGTGATAGAGGATTCACAGAGACGCAGTATTTT
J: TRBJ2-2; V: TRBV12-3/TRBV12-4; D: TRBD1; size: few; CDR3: CASRAGTGVTGELFF; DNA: TGTGCCAGCAGGGCCGGGACAGGGGTCACCGGGGAGCTGTTTTTT
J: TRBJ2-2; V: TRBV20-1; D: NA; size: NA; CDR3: CSAFDRFTGELFF; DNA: TGCAGTGCTTTTGACAGGTTCACCGGGGAGCTGTTTTTT
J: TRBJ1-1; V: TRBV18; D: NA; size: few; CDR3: CASSQGSEAFF; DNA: TGTGCCAGCTCCCAAGGGTCTGAAGCTTTCTTT
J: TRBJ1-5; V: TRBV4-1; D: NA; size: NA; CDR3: CASSPLLDQPQHF; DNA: TGCGCCAGCAGCCCCCTCCTGGATCAGCCCCAGCATTTT
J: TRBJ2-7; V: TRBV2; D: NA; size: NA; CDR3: CASSEAPARPNYEQYF; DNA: TGTGCCAGCAGTGAAGCTCCCGCGCGACCGAACTACGAGCAGTACTTC
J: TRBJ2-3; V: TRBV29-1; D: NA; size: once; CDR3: CSAPRLPGSPDTQYF; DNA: TGCAGCGCTCCCCGACTTCCGGGTTCCCCGGATACGCAGTATTTT
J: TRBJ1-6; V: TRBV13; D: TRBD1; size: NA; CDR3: CASRLGTGVTPLRF; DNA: TGTGCCAGCAGACTCGGGACAGGGGTCACACCCCTCCGCTTT
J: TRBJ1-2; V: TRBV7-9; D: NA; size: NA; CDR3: CASSLEGPAGYGHTF; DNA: TGTGCCAGCAGCTTAGAAGGGCCTGCAGGCTATGGCCACACCTTC
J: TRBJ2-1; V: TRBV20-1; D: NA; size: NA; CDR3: CSARDELALVNEQFF; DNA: TGCAGTGCTAGAGATGAGTTAGCGCTTGTGAATGAGCAGTTCTTC
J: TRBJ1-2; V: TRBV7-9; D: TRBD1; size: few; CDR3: CASSSYVLDRESPNYGYTF; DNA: TGTGCCAGCAGCTCCTACGTCCTGGACAGGGAATCTCCCAACTATGGCTACACCTTC
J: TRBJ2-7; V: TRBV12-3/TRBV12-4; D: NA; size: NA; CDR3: CASSLGTVFSYEQYF; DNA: TGTGCCAGCAGTTTAGGGACAGTTTTTTCCTACGAGCAGTACTTC
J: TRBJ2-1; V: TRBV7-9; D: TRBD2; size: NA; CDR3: CASSLGGLAGALSYNEQFF; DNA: TGTGCCAGCAGCTTAGGGGGACTAGCGGGGGCTCTCTCCTACAATGAGCAGTTCTTC
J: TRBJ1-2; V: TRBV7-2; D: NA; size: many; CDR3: CASSFPGRGGNTF; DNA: TGTGCCAGCAGCTTCCCCGGACGGGGAGGAAACACCTTC
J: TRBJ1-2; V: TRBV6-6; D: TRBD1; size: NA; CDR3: CASSHAAGTGAIRYVGYTF; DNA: TGTGCCAGCAGTCACGCGGCCGGGACAGGGGCCATTAGATACGTCGGCTACACCTTC
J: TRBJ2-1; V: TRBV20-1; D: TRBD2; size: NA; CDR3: CSSSLPSGITYNEQFF; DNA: TGCAGTTCTAGTCTGCCTAGCGGTATCACCTACAATGAGCAGTTCTTC
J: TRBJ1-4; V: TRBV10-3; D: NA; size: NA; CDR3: CAISEAPTEKLFF; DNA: TGTGCCATCAGTGAGGCCCCGACGGAAAAACTGTTTTTT
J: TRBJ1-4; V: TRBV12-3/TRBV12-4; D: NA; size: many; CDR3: CASSPIATNEKLFF; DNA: TGTGCCAGCAGTCCGATTGCAACTAATGAAAAACTGTTTTTT
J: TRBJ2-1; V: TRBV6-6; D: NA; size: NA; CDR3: CASTYDSYNEQFF; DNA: TGTGCCAGCACCTACGACTCCTACAATGAGCAGTTCTTC
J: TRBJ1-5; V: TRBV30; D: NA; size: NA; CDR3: CAWISKGAWSNQPQHF; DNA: TGTGCCTGGATTTCAAAGGGCGCGTGGAGCAATCAGCCCCAGCATTTT
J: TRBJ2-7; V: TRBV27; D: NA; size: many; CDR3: CASSASSYEQYF; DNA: TGTGCCAGCAGTGCTAGCTCCTACGAGCAGTACTTC
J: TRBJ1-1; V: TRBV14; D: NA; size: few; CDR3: CASSQVWVGEAFF; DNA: TGTGCCAGCAGCCAAGTTTGGGTAGGTGAAGCTTTCTTT
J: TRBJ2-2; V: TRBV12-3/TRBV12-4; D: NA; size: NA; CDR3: CASSLWAAGKSGELFF; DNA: TGTGCCAGCAGTTTATGGGCAGCAGGGAAGTCCGGGGAGCTGTTTTTT
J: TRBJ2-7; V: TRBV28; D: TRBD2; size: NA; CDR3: CASSFLSSGGYEQYF; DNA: TGTGCCAGCAGTTTTCTGTCCAGCGGGGGGTACGAGCAGTACTTC
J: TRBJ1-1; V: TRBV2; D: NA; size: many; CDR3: CASRRQGSTEAFF; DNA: TGTGCCAGCAGACGCCAGGGGAGCACTGAAGCTTTCTTT
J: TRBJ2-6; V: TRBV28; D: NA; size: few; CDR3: CASSYPGVPGANVLTF; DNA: TGTGCCAGCAGTTACCCCGGGGTCCCTGGGGCCAACGTCCTGACTTTC
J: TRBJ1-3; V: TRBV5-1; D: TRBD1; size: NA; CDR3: CASSWTGAGNTIYF; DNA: TGCGCCAGCAGCTGGACAGGGGCTGGAAACACCATATATTTT
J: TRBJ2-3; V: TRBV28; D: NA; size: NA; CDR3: CASSSPDSNTQYF; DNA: TGTGCCAGCAGTTCCCCGGACAGCAATACGCAGTATTTT
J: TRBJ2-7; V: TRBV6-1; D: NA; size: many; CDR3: CASRPGRRTYEQYF; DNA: TGTGCCAGCAGGCCGGGACGGAGGACCTACGAGCAGTACTTC
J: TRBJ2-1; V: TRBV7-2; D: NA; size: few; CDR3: CASSGGRRMLYNEQFF; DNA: TGTGCCAGCAGCGGCGGAAGGCGGATGCTTTACAATGAGCAGTTCTTC
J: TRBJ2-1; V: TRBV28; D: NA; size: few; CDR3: CASLQGGSSYNEQFF; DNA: TGTGCCAGCCTTCAGGGGGGCAGCTCCTACAATGAGCAGTTCTTC
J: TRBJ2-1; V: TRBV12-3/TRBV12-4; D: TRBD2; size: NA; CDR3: CASSFKAGVNNEQFF; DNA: TGTGCCAGCAGTTTTAAAGCGGGAGTCAACAATGAGCAGTTCTTC
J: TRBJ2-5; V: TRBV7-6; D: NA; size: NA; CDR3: CASSLVPHNQETQYF; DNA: TGTGCCAGCAGCTTAGTCCCGCATAATCAAGAGACCCAGTACTTC
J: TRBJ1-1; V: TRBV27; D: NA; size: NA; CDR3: CASSLSSVPSSEAFF; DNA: TGTGCCAGCAGTTTGTCTTCCGTACCGAGCTCTGAAGCTTTCTTT
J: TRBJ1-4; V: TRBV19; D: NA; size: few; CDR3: CASSIVAGEKLFF; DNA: TGTGCCAGTAGTATCGTGGCTGGTGAAAAACTGTTTTTT
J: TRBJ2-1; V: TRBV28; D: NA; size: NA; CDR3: CASSLVGADQFF; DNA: TGTGCCAGCAGTTTAGTTGGTGCTGATCAGTTCTTC
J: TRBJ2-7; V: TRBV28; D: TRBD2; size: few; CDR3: CASSSPRGGVSSYEQYF; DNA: TGTGCCAGCAGTAGCCCCCGGGGGGGGGTCAGCTCCTACGAGCAGTACTTC
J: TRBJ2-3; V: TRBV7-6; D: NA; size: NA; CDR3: CASSLVSGGLTDTQYF; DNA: TGTGCCAGCAGCTTAGTATCCGGGGGACTTACAGATACGCAGTATTTT
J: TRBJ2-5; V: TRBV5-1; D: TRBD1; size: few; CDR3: CASSPQTGPQETQYF; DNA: TGCGCCAGCAGCCCGCAGACAGGGCCCCAAGAGACCCAGTACTTC
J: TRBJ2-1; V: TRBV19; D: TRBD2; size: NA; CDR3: CASSTTSGDYNEQFF; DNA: TGTGCCAGTAGTACGACTAGCGGGGACTACAATGAGCAGTTCTTC
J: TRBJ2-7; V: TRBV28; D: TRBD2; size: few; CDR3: CASSPGLAYHEQYF; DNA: TGTGCCAGCAGCCCGGGACTAGCGTACCACGAGCAGTACTTC
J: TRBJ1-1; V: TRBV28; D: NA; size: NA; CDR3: CASSFRGGMNTEAFF; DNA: TGTGCCAGCAGTTTTCGCGGCGGGATGAACACTGAAGCTTTCTTT
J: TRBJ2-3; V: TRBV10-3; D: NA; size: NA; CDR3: CAISEPPNPDTQYF; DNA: TGTGCCATCAGTGAGCCCCCAAATCCGGATACGCAGTATTTT